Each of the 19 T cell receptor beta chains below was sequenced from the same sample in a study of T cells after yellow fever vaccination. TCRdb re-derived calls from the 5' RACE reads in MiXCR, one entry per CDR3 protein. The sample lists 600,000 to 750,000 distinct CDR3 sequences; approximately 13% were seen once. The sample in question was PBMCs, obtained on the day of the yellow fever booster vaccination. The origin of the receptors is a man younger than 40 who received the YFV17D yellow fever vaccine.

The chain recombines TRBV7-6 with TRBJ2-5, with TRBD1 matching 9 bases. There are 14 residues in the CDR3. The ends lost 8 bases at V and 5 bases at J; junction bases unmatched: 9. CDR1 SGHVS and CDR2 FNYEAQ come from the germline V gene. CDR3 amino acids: CASCRDRVDETQYF. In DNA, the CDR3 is TGTGCCAGCTGCCGGGACAGGGTTGATGAGACCCAGTACTTC.

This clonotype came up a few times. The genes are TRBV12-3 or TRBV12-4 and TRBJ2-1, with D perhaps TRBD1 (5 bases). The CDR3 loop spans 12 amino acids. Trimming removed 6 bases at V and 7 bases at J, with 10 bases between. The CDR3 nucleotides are TGTGCCAGCAGGGTGGACACGAATGAGCAGTTCTTC. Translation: CASRVDTNEQFF.

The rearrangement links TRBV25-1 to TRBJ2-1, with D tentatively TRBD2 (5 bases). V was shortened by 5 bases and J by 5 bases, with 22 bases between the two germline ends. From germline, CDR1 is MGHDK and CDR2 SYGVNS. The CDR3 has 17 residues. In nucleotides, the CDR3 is TGTGCCAGCAGTCTTCGTAGCCTAGCTGTCGCCGACAATGAGCAGTTCTTC. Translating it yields CASSLRSLAVADNEQFF.

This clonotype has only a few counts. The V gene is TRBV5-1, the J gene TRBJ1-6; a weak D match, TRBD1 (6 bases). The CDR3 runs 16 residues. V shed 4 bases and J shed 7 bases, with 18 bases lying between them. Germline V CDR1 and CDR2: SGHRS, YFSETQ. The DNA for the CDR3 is TGCGCCAGCAGCCCGGCAGGAGGGGGAGGAAATTCACCCCTCCACTTT. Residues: CASSPAGGGGNSPLHF.

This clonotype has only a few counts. The CDR3 DNA follows: TGTGCCAGCAGCCACGACGGGACTACCCAAAACATTCAGTACTTC. Translation: CASSHDGTTQNIQYF. The chain has TRBV4-2 and TRBJ2-4; 7 bases are a match to TRBD2. The CDR3 consists of 15 residues. The ends lost 3 bases at V and 5 bases at J; junction bases unmatched: 7. Per germline, CDR1 LGHNA and CDR2 YNFKEQ.

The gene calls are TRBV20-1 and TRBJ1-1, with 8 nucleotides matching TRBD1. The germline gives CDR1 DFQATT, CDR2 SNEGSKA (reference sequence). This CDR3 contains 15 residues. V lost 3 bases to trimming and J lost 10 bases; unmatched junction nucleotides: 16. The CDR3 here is CSASDRGQGDFRAFF. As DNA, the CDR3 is TGCAGTGCTAGTGACCGTGGACAGGGCGACTTTCGAGCTTTCTTT.

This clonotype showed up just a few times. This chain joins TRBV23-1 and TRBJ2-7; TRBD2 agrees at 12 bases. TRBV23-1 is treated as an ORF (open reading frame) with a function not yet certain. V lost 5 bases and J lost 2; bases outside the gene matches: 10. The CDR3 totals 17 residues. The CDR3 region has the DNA TGCGCCAGCAGTGAACCTAGCGGGAGGGCCACGCCCTACGAGCAGTACTTC. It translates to CASSEPSGRATPYEQYF.

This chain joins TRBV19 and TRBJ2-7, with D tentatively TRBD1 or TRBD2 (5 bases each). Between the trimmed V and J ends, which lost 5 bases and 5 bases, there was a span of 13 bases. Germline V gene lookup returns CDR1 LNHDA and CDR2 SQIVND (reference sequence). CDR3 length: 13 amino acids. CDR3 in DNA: TGTGCCAGTAGTCTCAGCGGACATCACGAGCAGTACTTC. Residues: CASSLSGHHEQYF. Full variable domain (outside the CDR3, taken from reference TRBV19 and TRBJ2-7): DGGITQSPKYLFRKEGQNVTLSCEQNLNHDAMYWYRQDPGQGLRLIYYSQIVNDFQKGDIAEGYSVSREKKESFPLTVTSAQKNPTAFYLCASSLSGHHEQYFGPGTRLTVT.

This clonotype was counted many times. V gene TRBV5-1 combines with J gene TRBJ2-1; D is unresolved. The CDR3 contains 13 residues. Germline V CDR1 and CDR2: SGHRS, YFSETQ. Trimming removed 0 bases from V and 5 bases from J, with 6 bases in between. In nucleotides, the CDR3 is TGCGCCAGCAGCTTGGTAGGTCACAATGAGCAGTTCTTC. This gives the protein CASSLVGHNEQFF.

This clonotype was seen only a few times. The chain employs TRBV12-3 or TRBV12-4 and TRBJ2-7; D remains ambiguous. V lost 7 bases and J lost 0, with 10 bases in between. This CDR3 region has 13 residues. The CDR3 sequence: CASNGKSSYEQYF. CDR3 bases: TGTGCCAGCAACGGCAAGAGCTCCTACGAGCAGTACTTC.

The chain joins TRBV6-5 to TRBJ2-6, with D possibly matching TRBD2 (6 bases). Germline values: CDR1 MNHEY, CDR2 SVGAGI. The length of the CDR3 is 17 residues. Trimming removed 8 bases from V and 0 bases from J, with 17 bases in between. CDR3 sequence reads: CASAVGGTHSGANVLTF. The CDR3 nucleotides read TGTGCCAGCGCCGTCGGGGGTACACACTCTGGGGCCAACGTCCTGACTTTC.

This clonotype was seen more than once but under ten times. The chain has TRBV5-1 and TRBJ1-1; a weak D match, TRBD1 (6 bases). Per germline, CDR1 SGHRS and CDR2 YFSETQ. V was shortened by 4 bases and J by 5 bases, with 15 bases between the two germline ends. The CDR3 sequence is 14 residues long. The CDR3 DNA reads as TGCGCCAGCAGCGGACGGGACACAGGAACTGAAGCTTTCTTT. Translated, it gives CASSGRDTGTEAFF.

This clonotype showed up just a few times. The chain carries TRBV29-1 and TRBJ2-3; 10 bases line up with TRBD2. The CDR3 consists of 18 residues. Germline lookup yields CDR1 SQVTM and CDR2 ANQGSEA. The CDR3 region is CSVSPPASGSPRADTQYF. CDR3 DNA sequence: TGCAGTGTTTCCCCTCCGGCTAGCGGGAGTCCTAGAGCAGATACGCAGTATTTT.

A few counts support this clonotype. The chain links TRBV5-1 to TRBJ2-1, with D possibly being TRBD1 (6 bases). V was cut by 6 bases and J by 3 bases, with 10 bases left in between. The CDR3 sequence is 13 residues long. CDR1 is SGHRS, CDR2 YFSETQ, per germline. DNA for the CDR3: TGCGCCAGCAACCGAGGGGGCTACAATGAGCAGTTCTTC. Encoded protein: CASNRGGYNEQFF.

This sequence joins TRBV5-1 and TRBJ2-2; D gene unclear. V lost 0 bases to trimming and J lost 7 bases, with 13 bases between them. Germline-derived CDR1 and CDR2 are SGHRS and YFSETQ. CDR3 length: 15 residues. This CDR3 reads CASSLAPAMGGELFF. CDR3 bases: TGCGCCAGCAGCTTGGCCCCAGCGATGGGCGGGGAGCTGTTTTTT.

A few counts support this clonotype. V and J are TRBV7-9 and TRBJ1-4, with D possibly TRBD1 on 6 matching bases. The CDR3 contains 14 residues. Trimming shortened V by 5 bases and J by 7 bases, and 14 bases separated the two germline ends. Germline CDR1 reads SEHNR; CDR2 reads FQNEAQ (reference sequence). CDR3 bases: TGTGCCAGCAGCGCCTCCGGGACAATTGAAAAACTGTTTTTT. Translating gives CASSASGTIEKLFF. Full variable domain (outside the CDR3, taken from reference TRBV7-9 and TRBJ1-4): DTGVSQNPRHKITKRGQNVTFRCDPISEHNRLYWYRQTLGQGPEFLTYFQNEAQLEKSRLLSDRFSAERPKGSFSTLEIQRTEQGDSAMYLCASSASGTIEKLFFGSGTQLSVL.

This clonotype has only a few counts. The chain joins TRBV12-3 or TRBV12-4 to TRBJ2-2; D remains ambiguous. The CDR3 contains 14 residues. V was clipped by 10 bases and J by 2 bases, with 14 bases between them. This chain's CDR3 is CATLRQANTGELFF. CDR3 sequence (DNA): TGTGCCACTCTCCGGCAGGCTAACACCGGGGAGCTGTTTTTT.

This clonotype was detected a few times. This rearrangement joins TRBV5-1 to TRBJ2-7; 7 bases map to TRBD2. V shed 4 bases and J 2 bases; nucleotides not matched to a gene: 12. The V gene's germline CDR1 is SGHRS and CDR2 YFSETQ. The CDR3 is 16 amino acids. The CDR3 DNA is TGCGCCAGCAGCCCAAATCCGGGGGGTGGCACCTACGAGCAGTACTTC. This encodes CASSPNPGGGTYEQYF. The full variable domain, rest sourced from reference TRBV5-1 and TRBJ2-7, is KAGVTQTPRYLIKTRGQQVTLSCSPISGHRSVSWYQQTPGQGLQFLFEYFSETQRNKGNFPGRFSGRQFSNSRSEMNVSTLELGDSALYLCASSPNPGGGTYEQYFGPGTRLTVT.

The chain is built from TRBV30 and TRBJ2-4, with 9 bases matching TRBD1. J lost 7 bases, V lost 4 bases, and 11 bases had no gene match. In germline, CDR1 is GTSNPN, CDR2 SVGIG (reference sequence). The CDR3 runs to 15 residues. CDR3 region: CAWKSPGTGRNIQYF. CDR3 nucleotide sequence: TGTGCCTGGAAGTCCCCCGGGACAGGGAGGAACATTCAGTACTTC.